This TCR beta chain is drawn from a study of TIL therapy for anti-PD-1-resistant metastatic lung cancer. Study as a whole: Median patient age was 54, ranging about 35-80 years. By whole-exome sequencing, median non-synonymous tumor mutation burden was roughly 1.4 mutations per megabase.

Sequencing used immunoSEQ v3. Repertoires were generated with immunoSEQ multiplex PCR, while TCRdb's copy carries only in-frame clones and drops some. The sample lists about 57,000 clones, roughly 85% occurring once. V lost 4 bases and J 0 bases, leaving 25 bases between the germline ends. This CDR3 comprises 20 residues. Looked up from germline, CDR1 is SGHVS and CDR2 is FQNEAQ. Described time point: pre-treatment sample, taken before nivolumab and TIL therapy. The sequence was collected from a woman aged 30 to 85 with non-small cell lung cancer. Specimen: blood, collected at baseline. This chain joins TRBV7-8 and TRBJ2-1, with D maybe TRBD2 (5 bases). The CDR3 protein is CASSSYRTQRGRGSYNEQFF. CDR3 nucleotide sequence: TGTGCCAGCAGCTCCTACCGGACTCAGCGAGGTAGAGGCTCCTACAATGAGCAGTTCTTC.